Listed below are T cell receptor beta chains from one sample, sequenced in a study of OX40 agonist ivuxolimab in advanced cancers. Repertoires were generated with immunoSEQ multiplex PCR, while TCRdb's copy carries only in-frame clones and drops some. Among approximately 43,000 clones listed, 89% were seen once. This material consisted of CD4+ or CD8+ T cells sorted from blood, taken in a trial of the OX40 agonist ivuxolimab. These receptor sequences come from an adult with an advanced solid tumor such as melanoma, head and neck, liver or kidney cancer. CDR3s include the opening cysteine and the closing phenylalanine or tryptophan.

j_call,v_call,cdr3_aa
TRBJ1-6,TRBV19,CASSMGTGNSYNSPLHF
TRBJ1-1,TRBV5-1,CASSDPGGSEAFF
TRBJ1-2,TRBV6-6,CASSYSQGINGYTF
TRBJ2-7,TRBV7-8,CASSLVEAPVEQYF
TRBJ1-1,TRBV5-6,CASSLGGQGFEAFF
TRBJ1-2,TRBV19,CASSIETVHRGYTF
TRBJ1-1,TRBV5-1,CASSLEGQQNTEAFF
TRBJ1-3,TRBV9,CASSVAGFSSGNTIYF
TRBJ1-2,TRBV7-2,CASSLLSSNYGYTF
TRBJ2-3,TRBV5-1,CASSPMTGRADTQYF
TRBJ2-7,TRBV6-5,CASKSTGRAGEQYF
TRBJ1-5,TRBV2,CASSYDRANQPQHF
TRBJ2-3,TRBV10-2,CASRRGTDTQYF
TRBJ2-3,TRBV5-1,CASSWGTNTDTQYF
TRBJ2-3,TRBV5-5,CASSPELHFPRDTQYF
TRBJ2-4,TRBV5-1,CASSYGQRKNIQYF
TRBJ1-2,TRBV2,CASSEATGGAYGYTF
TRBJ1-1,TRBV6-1,CASLEMMNTEAFF
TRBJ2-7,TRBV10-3,CAISEFNEQYF
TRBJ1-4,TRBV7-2,CASSFSGPPGDEKLFF
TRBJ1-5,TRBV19,CASSIWQNNQPQHF
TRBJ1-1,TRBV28,CATTTRQGNTEAFF
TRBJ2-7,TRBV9,CASSGQLGEQYF
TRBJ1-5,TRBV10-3,CAISDRRDQPQHF
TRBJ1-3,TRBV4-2,CASSPRTAKRNSGNTIYF
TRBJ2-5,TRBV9,CASSEWTGAQETQYF
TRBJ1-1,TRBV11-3,CASSPEVGINTEAFF
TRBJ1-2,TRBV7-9,CASSSDVDYGYTF
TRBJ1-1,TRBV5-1,CASTPLETGGTEAFF
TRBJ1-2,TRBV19,CASRESGTANYGYTF
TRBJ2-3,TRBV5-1,CASSLGRVPITDTQYF
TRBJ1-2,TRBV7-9,CASSRPQGYGYTF
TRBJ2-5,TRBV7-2,CASSAGSVQETQYF
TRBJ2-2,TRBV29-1,CSVKRGAGTGELFF
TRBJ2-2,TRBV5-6,CASSKPTGELFF
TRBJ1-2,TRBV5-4,CASSQGRDRGYGYTF
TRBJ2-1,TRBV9,CASSVGPRGNEQFF
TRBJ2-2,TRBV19,CASSRDRLAGSPNTGELFF
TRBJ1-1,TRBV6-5,CASSEGAAYGEAFF